This T cell receptor beta chain comes out of a study of T cell responses to AZD1222 COVID-19 vaccine. Study-level findings and limits: Spike-specific TCR breadth and depth were elevated following two AZD1222 doses. Of the AZD1222 recipients, only 5 to 7 were seropositive at baseline. Donors were mostly white British, more females; clonal diversity possibly underestimated.

V lost 3 bases and J lost 1, with 6 bases in between. This CDR3 comprises 13 residues. Germline CDR1 reads MRHNA; CDR2 reads SNTAGT. Pooling covered second doses at about 4 or about 12 weeks. Using immunoSEQ multiplex PCR, the repertoire was profiled, and TCRdb retains in-frame clones only, with some absent. The sample lists approximately 140,000 clones, about 90% seen once, with 1.5% to 2% in the top ten. Turning to this clone: The antigen is undetermined.

The sequencing used peripheral blood, collected 28 days after the second AZD1222 dose. This receptor was taken from an adult who received the AZD1222 COVID-19 vaccine. The chain links TRBV6-4 to TRBJ1-1; unclear D gene. For the CDR3, the DNA is TGTGCCAGCAGTGAGAAGGAGAACACTGAAGCTTTCTTT. Its protein is CASSEKENTEAFF.